The 12 T cell receptor beta chains given below trace back to one sample, sequenced in a study of cytomegalovirus exposure and HLA in healthy donors (dated by TCRdb to about 2017). The library came from the immunoSEQ multiplex PCR assay. For the multiplex PCR, a mixture combining 60 forward primers for TCR Vbeta segments and 13 reverse primers for TCR Jbeta segments was used. In its TCRdb copy, this immuneACCESS table keeps in-frame sequences only and misses some clones. Where compared with another copy, unresolved V genes explain less than half of these, and the others have no known cause. Present in this sample are 200,000 to 250,000 clones, about three quarters of which were seen just once. The ten top clones hold around 0.44% of the sample. Sequenced input: PBMCs. The receptors shown here come from a boy between 10 and 17 years old in good health and CMV-seronegative.

The chain is built from TRBV2 and TRBJ1-1, with D possibly TRBD1 on 6 matching bases. Germline CDR1 is SNHLY and CDR2 is FYNNEI. This CDR3 spans 13 amino acids. Trimming pared 6 bases from V and 8 bases from J, leaving 16 bases between. Here the CDR3 reads CASSAEGGTEAFF. CDR3 bases: TGTGCCAGCAGCGCCGAGGGGGGGACAGAAGCTTTCTTT.

The sample holds one count of this clone. This chain joins TRBV6-5 and TRBJ2-1; 7 bases match TRBD1. Per the germline V gene, CDR1 is MNHEY and CDR2 is SVGAGI. The CDR3 contains 15 residues. With 5 bases clipped from V and 9 bases from J, the junction kept 13 bases outside the gene matches. The CDR3 region is CASSTGTPEGAEQFF. The CDR3 bases are TGTGCCAGCAGTACCGGGACCCCTGAGGGGGCTGAGCAGTTCTTC.

The chain uses TRBV5-1 and TRBJ2-1; 7 nucleotides line up with TRBD2. V shed 0 bases and J 3 bases; nucleotides not matched to a gene: 3. Germline CDR1 is SGHRS and CDR2 is YFSETQ. This CDR3 contains 15 residues. In DNA form, the CDR3 reads TGCGCCAGCAGCTTGGCCCGGGACTACTACAATGAGCAGTTCTTC. Translation gives CASSLARDYYNEQFF.

The gene calls are TRBV11-2 and TRBJ2-5, with D tentatively TRBD1 (6 bases). This CDR3 is built from 17 residues. The V gene's germline CDR1 is SGHAT and CDR2 FQNNGV. Trimming cost V 3 bases and J 3 bases, with 20 bases left between them. The CDR3 DNA follows: TGTGCCAGCAGCTTTGGTGATGTTCGGGACACTAAAGAGACCCAGTACTTC. This sequence encodes CASSFGDVRDTKETQYF. The variable domain in full, with the rest retrieved from reference TRBV11-2 and TRBJ2-5, is EAGVAQSPRYKIIEKRQSVAFWCNPISGHATLYWYQQILGQGPKLLIQFQNNGVVDDSQLPKDRFSAERLKGVDSTLKIQPAKLEDSAVYLCASSFGDVRDTKETQYFGPGTRLLVL.

This clone was found once. The V and J genes are TRBV19 and TRBJ2-5; TRBD1 agrees at 10 bases. Germline V gene data show CDR1 as LNHDA and CDR2 as SQIVND (reference sequence). V lost 5 bases, J lost 5 bases, and 2 bases stayed unmatched. The CDR3 runs 13 residues. CDR3 region: CASSETGGETQYF. The CDR3 DNA follows: TGTGCCAGTAGTGAGACAGGGGGCGAGACCCAGTACTTC.

The DNA for the CDR3 is TGTGCCAGCAGTTCCCGGGACATAGGTACCTACGAGCAGTACTTC. It encodes CASSSRDIGTYEQYF. V is TRBV6-6 and J is TRBJ2-5; TRBD1 is a possible D gene (6 bases). The J call may be faulty, since TRBJ2-7 better matches the DNA end. Germline CDR1 MNHNY, CDR2 SVGAGI (reference sequence). CDR3 length: 15 amino acids.

The chain recombines TRBV27 with TRBJ2-1; the D gene is possibly TRBD1 (5 bases). Germline CDR1 reads MNHEY; CDR2 reads SMNVEV (reference sequence). CDR3 length: 14 amino acids. V lost 6 bases, J lost 4 bases, and 13 bases lay in between. The DNA for the CDR3 is TGTGCCAGCAGCCCAGCAGGGATTTACAATGAGCAGTTCTTC. Residues: CASSPAGIYNEQFF.

The chain joins TRBV30 to TRBJ1-1; D gene ambiguous. CDR1 is GTSNPN and CDR2 is SVGIG in the germline V gene (reference sequence). This CDR3 is built from 16 residues. The V end lost 2 bases, the J end lost 1 base, and 17 bases lay between the germline ends. As DNA, the CDR3 is TGTGCCTGGAGTCCCCCGCGAGCGCGCGCGAACACTGAAGCTTTCTTT. This codes for CAWSPPRARANTEAFF.

The chain uses TRBV19 and TRBJ1-2; no clear D gene. This CDR3 has 13 residues. Per the germline V gene, CDR1 is LNHDA and CDR2 is SQIVND (reference sequence). V was cut by 5 bases and J by 8 bases, with 15 bases left in between. CDR3 protein: CASSARPPGGYTF. The DNA for the CDR3 is TGTGCCAGTAGTGCCAGGCCCCCGGGGGGCTACACCTTC.

The chain links TRBV27 to TRBJ1-2, with 9 bases that match TRBD1. The CDR3 totals 14 residues. With V trimmed by 8 bases and J by 7 bases, 11 bases remained unmatched. Germline CDR1 MNHEY, CDR2 SMNVEV (reference sequence). The CDR3 reads CASRTLQGALGYTF. The CDR3, as DNA: TGTGCCAGCCGAACCCTACAGGGGGCGCTTGGCTACACCTTC.

The chain couples TRBV7-8 to TRBJ2-1; 9 bases align to TRBD2. The trim removed 5 bases at V and 1 base at J, leaving 12 bases unmatched. Germline V gives CDR1 SGHVS, CDR2 FQNEAQ. The CDR3 sequence is 18 residues long. CDR3 nucleotide sequence: TGTGCCAGCAGCCGATACCAATCGGGACTAGCTTCCTACAATGAGCAGTTCTTC. Translated: CASSRYQSGLASYNEQFF.

J is TRBJ2-7 and V is TRBV11-3; TRBD2 aligns across 10 bases. V shed 4 bases, J shed 4 bases, and the junction held 10 bases outside the gene matches. Germline lookup yields CDR1 SGHNT and CDR2 YENEEA. The CDR3 is 16 amino acids. The CDR3 nucleotides are TGTGCCAGCAGCTCACGGACTAGCGGCCCCTTATACGAGCAGTACTTC. This codes for CASSSRTSGPLYEQYF.